A single sample gave rise to the 23 T cell receptor beta chains below, sequenced in a study of patients and donors after allogeneic stem cell transplantation. MiXCR, run by TCRdb on the RT-PCR reads, gives a single entry per CDR3 protein. Of 25,000 to 35,000 distinct CDR3 sequences in the sample, nearly 7% were seen once. Input material: blood, either unsorted or a sorted T cell fraction (not recorded which). These receptors were obtained from a human donor who was either an allogeneic HSCT recipient or a stem cell or donor lymphocyte infusion donor (not recorded which). It is not recorded whose cells these are; they may come from a transplant donor.

This clonotype was counted many times. The chain employs TRBV10-3 and TRBJ2-3; D remains ambiguous. The germline gives CDR1 ENHRY, CDR2 SYGVKD. The CDR3 has 13 residues. The V end lost 3 bases, the J end lost 2 bases, and 6 bases lay between the germline ends. CDR3 in amino acids: CAISEGLTDTQYF. The DNA for the CDR3 is TGTGCCATCAGTGAAGGGCTCACAGATACGCAGTATTTT.

This clonotype was observed at least ten times. This chain joins TRBV20-1 and TRBJ2-2; 10 positions agree with TRBD2. J was trimmed by 3 bases and V by 6 bases; bases with no gene match: 7. CDR1 and CDR2 (germline): DFQATT, SNEGSKA (reference sequence). The CDR3 covers 15 residues. CDR3 region: CSAPSGSGYTGELFF. As DNA, the CDR3 is TGCAGTGCACCTAGCGGGAGTGGGTACACCGGGGAGCTGTTTTTT.

In this sample, this clonotype turned up many times. The chain recombines TRBV10-3 with TRBJ1-2; a possible D gene is TRBD1 (5 bases). Trimming stripped 5 bases from V and 8 bases from J, with 21 bases between. This CDR3 spans 15 amino acids. Per germline, CDR1 ENHRY and CDR2 SYGVKD. The CDR3 DNA follows: TGTGCCATCAGTATCGAATGGGGGACTTCTAACGGCTACACCTTC. Protein sequence: CAISIEWGTSNGYTF.

The rearrangement links TRBV18 to TRBJ2-1; D unclear. The CDR3 covers 16 residues. The germline V gene has CDR1 KGHSH and CDR2 LQKENI. V was trimmed by 0 bases and J by 0 bases, leaving 9 bases between them. The chain's CDR3 is CASSPPKYSSYNEQFF. CDR3 nucleotide sequence: TGTGCCAGCTCACCACCGAAGTATTCCTCCTACAATGAGCAGTTCTTC.

This clonotype came up many times. This sequence joins TRBV3-1 and TRBJ2-7; 7 bases are a match to TRBD1. CDR1 LGHDT and CDR2 YNNKEL come from the germline V gene (reference sequence). Trimming took 3 bases from V and 6 from J; bases not matched to a gene: 11. The CDR3 spans 15 residues. The CDR3: CASSQSGTASSEQYF. The CDR3, as DNA: TGTGCCAGCAGCCAGTCCGGGACAGCGTCGAGCGAGCAGTACTTC.

J is TRBJ2-4 and V is TRBV3-2; no check of the table's D call, TRBD1, against the DNA was made. TRBV3-2 is listed as a pseudogene. The length of the CDR3 is 12 residues. The CDR3 protein is CASTQTGNIQYF. The CDR3 bases are TGTGCCAGCACCCAAACAGGGAACATTCAGTACTTC.

This clonotype was detected ten times or more. The V and J genes are TRBV5-1 and TRBJ1-1; 8 positions match TRBD1. CDR3 length: 15 amino acids. V lost 7 bases and J lost 4; bases outside the gene matches: 12. Germline V lookup: CDR1 SGHRS, CDR2 YFSETQ. CDR3 in DNA: TGCGCCAGCGGGCCCTTTACAGGGGGTGCCACTGAAGCTTTCTTT. Residues: CASGPFTGGATEAFF.

This clonotype was observed at least ten times. CDR3 in DNA: TGTGCCAGCAGTTTCCAGGGTAGGAGGCTTAATGAAAAACTGTTTTTT. This sequence encodes CASSFQGRRLNEKLFF. The rearrangement uses TRBV12-3 or TRBV12-4 and TRBJ1-4; tentatively, D is TRBD1 (5 bases). There are 16 residues in the CDR3. V was clipped by 3 bases and J by 4 bases, with 15 bases between them.

This clonotype was seen a few times. V gene TRBV11-2 combines with J gene TRBJ2-3, with D perhaps TRBD2 (7 bases). V lost 6 bases and J 4 bases, leaving 26 bases between the germline ends. The length of the CDR3 is 18 residues. CDR1 is SGHAT and CDR2 is FQNNGV in the germline V gene. The CDR3 loop reads CASRQGLVGARAPDTQYF. CDR3 nucleotides: TGTGCCAGCAGGCAAGGACTAGTGGGGGCCAGGGCCCCAGATACGCAGTATTTT. Based on the CDR3 plus reference TRBV11-2 and TRBJ2-3, the full variable domain is EAGVAQSPRYKIIEKRQSVAFWCNPISGHATLYWYQQILGQGPKLLIQFQNNGVVDDSQLPKDRFSAERLKGVDSTLKIQPAKLEDSAVYLCASRQGLVGARAPDTQYFGPGTRLTVL.

This clonotype was counted only a few times. The J gene is TRBJ2-5, the V gene TRBV7-9, with 9 bases identical to TRBD1. Germline assignment: CDR1 SEHNR and CDR2 FQNEAQ (reference sequence). The CDR3 is made up of 15 amino acids. The junction had 4 bases not matched to a gene; V was cut back by 5 bases and J by 0 bases. The CDR3 DNA sequence: TGTGCCAGCAGCGAAGGGACAGGGCACCAAGAGACCCAGTACTTC. Translation gives CASSEGTGHQETQYF.

The sample holds many counts of this clonotype. V usage is TRBV4-3 and J usage is TRBJ1-1, with TRBD1 as a possible D gene (6 bases). The CDR3 is 16 amino acids. Between the trimmed V and J ends, which lost 1 base and 8 bases, there was a span of 20 bases. Germline CDR1 and CDR2: LGHNA and YSLEER. The CDR3 spells CASSQVVIGGLVEAFF. CDR3 nucleotide sequence: TGCGCCAGCAGCCAAGTAGTGATAGGGGGACTTGTGGAAGCTTTCTTT.

The chain is built from TRBV18 and TRBJ2-7, with 14 bases identical to TRBD2. With 3 bases clipped from V and 6 bases from J, the junction kept 1 base outside the gene matches. The CDR3 extends over 14 amino acids. The germline gives CDR1 KGHSH, CDR2 LQKENI. This chain's CDR3 is CASSPGTSGSEQYF. The CDR3 DNA reads as TGTGCCAGCTCACCTGGGACTAGCGGGAGCGAGCAGTACTTC. Full variable domain (remainder filled in from reference TRBV18 and TRBJ2-7): NAGVMQNPRHLVRRRGQEARLRCSPMKGHSHVYWYRQLPEEGLKFMVYLQKENIIDESGMPKERFSAEFPKEGPSILRIQQVVRGDSAAYFCASSPGTSGSEQYFGPGTRLTVT.

The sample holds many counts of this clonotype. The chain couples TRBV29-1 to TRBJ2-2; D gene ambiguous. Germline V gene lookup returns CDR1 SQVTM and CDR2 ANQGSEA. The CDR3 loop spans 11 amino acids. The V and J ends lost 5 bases and 5 bases respectively, with 6 bases between them. CDR3 bases: TGCAGCGTTAGGGATACCGGGGAGCTGTTTTTT. It is translated as CSVRDTGELFF.

This clonotype was counted ten times or more. This chain uses TRBV7-9 with TRBJ2-1; D is unresolved. The germline V and J ends were trimmed by 6 bases and 6 bases, with 18 bases remaining between them. The germline V gene encodes CDR1 SEHNR and CDR2 FQNEAQ (reference sequence). The CDR3 totals 15 residues. CDR3 residues: CASRPTGPSGNEQFF. DNA for the CDR3: TGTGCCAGCAGACCTACCGGGCCCTCTGGCAATGAGCAGTTCTTC.

This clonotype was found a few times. This chain connects TRBV6-2 or TRBV6-3 to TRBJ2-3; no clear D gene. V shed 3 bases and J shed 2 bases, with 15 bases lying between them. The germline CDR1 and CDR2 sequences are MNHEY and SVGEGT. The CDR3 covers 16 residues. CDR3 in amino acids: CASSYSLHLTTDTQYF. Here the CDR3 DNA reads TGTGCCAGCAGTTATAGTTTGCATCTAACCACAGATACGCAGTATTTT.

The chain links TRBV10-3 to TRBJ2-3; possibly TRBD2 for D (6 bases). Germline CDR1 reads ENHRY; CDR2 reads SYGVKD. The CDR3 spans 15 residues. Trimming took off 0 bases at V and 0 bases at J, with 7 bases between the two ends. The CDR3 DNA reads as TGTGCCATCAGTGAGTCGGGACTGAGCACAGATACGCAGTATTTT. Protein: CAISESGLSTDTQYF.

By frequency in the sample, this clonotype is large. This rearrangement joins TRBV12-3 or TRBV12-4 to TRBJ1-4; D is undetermined. The CDR3 runs 12 residues. Trimming left V 3 bases short and J 6 bases short, with 5 bases between. This CDR3 is CASSFGYEKLFF. CDR3 DNA: TGTGCCAGCAGTTTCGGTTATGAAAAACTGTTTTTT.

This clonotype was picked up many times. The chain combines TRBV7-9 with TRBJ2-1; possible D gene TRBD2, 6 bases. CDR1 and CDR2 from the germline V gene are SEHNR and FQNEAQ (reference sequence). Trimming removed 10 bases at V and 0 bases at J, with 22 bases between. The CDR3 extends over 17 amino acids. The CDR3 sequence: CAIPPATGTGSYNEQFF. In DNA form, the CDR3 reads TGTGCCATACCACCGGCTACCGGGACTGGCTCCTACAATGAGCAGTTCTTC.

In its sample, this clonotype was seen many times. V gene TRBV7-2 combines with J gene TRBJ1-2; D may be TRBD1 (5 bases). V dropped 7 bases and J dropped 6 bases, with 15 bases sitting between them. The CDR3 has 13 amino acids. Germline V gives CDR1 SGHTA, CDR2 FQGNSA. CDR3 in DNA: TGTGCCAGCACCCAGGTTTTGGGGGATGGCTACACCTTC. Translated, it gives CASTQVLGDGYTF.

Many counts were recorded for this clonotype. CDR3 amino acids: CASSLGGTGREKLFF. The CDR3 DNA reads TGTGCCAGCAGCCTTGGCGGGACAGGGCGTGAAAAACTGTTTTTT. This chain uses TRBV7-2 with TRBJ1-4; TRBD1 matches at 9 bases. The germline V gene has CDR1 SGHTA and CDR2 FQGNSA. J was trimmed by 7 bases and V by 5 bases; bases with no gene match: 8. There are 15 residues in the CDR3.

This clonotype was seen ten or more times. The chain joins TRBV7-9 to TRBJ2-2; D uncertain. V lost 5 bases and J lost 1, with 11 bases in between. From germline, CDR1 is SEHNR and CDR2 FQNEAQ (reference sequence). The CDR3 covers 15 residues. The CDR3 reads CASSRGWQNTGELFF. Written as DNA, the CDR3 is TGTGCCAGCAGCCGTGGATGGCAGAACACCGGGGAGCTGTTTTTT.

This clonotype has a count of ten or more. The V gene is TRBV28, the J gene TRBJ2-1; D is possibly TRBD1 or TRBD2 (5 bases each). Trimming took 8 bases from V and 4 from J, leaving 21 bases between them. The CDR3 covers 16 residues. In germline, CDR1 is MDHEN, CDR2 SYDVKM. The CDR3 region is CASSAAGAVSYNEQFF. The DNA for the CDR3 is TGTGCCAGCTCTGCGGCCGGGGCAGTGTCATACAATGAGCAGTTCTTC.

In its sample, this clonotype was seen many times. The chain employs TRBV7-2 and TRBJ2-5; 13 nucleotides agree with TRBD2. The CDR3 consists of 15 residues. V lost 4 bases to trimming and J lost 4 bases; unmatched junction nucleotides: 3. Germline V lookup: CDR1 SGHTA, CDR2 FQGNSA. As DNA, the CDR3 is TGTGCCAGCAGCTGGACTAGCGGGAGCACAGAGACCCAGTACTTC. Protein: CASSWTSGSTETQYF.